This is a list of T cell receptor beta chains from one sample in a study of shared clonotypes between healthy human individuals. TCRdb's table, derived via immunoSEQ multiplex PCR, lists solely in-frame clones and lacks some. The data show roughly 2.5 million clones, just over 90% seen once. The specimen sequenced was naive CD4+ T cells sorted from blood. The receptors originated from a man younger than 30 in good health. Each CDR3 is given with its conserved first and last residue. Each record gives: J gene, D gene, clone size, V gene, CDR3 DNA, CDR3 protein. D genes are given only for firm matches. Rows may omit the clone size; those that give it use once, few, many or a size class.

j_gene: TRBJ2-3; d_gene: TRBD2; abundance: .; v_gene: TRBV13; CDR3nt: TGTGCCAGCAGCTTACGTTCGGGGGGAGCGGACACAGATACGCAGTATTTT; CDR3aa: CASSLRSGGADTDTQYF
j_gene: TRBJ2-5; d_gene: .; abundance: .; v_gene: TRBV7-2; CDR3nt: TGTGCCAGCAGCTTAGGGAGACTTCAAGAGACCCAGTACTTC; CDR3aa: CASSLGRLQETQYF
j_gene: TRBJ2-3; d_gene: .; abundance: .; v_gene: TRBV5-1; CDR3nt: TGCGCCAGCAGCTTCGATCAAATATCGGCCTTCAATACGCAGTATTTT; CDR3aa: CASSFDQISAFNTQYF
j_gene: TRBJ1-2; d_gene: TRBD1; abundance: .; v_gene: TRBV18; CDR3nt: TGTGCCAGCTCAAAGGACAGGGCAGAGTATGGCTACACCTTC; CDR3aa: CASSKDRAEYGYTF
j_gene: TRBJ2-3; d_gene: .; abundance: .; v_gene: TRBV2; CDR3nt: TGTGCCAGCAGTGAAGGGGACACCCTTGGCACAGATACGCAGTATTTT; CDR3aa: CASSEGDTLGTDTQYF
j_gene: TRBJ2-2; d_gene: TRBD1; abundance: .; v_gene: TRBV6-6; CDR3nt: TGTGCCATCGAGGGACAGGGGGCGCTAAGGGAGCTGTTTTTT; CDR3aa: CAIEGQGALRELFF
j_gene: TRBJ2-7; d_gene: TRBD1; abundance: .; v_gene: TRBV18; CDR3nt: TGTGCCAGCTCACCAAGTAGGACAGGGGGCTACGAGCAGTACTTC; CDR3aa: CASSPSRTGGYEQYF
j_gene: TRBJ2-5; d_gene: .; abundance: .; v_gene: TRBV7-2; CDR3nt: TGTGCCAGCAGCCCCTCGGGACGGACACAAGAGACCCAGTACTTC; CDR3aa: CASSPSGRTQETQYF
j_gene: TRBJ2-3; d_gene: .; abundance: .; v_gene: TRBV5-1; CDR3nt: TGCGCCAGCAGCCAAGGGAGCACAGATACGCAGTATTTT; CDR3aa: CASSQGSTDTQYF
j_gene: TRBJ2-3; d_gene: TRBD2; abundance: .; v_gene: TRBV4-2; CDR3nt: TGTGCCAGCAGCGCACCCCCCTCTAGCGGGGGGCCCGGTGATACGCAGTATTTT; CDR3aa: CASSAPPSSGGPGDTQYF
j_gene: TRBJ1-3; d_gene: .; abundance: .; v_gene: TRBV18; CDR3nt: TGTGCCAGCTCACCAGACTCCAGATCTGGAAACACCATATATTTT; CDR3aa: CASSPDSRSGNTIYF
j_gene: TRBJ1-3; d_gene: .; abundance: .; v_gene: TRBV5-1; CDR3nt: TGCGCCAGCAGTCCCGCCGCGAGCTCTGGAAACACCATATATTTT; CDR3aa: CASSPAASSGNTIYF
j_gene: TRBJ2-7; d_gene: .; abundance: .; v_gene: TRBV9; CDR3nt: TGTGCCAGCAGCGGAGCGGGCAGGGTTTACGAGGGGGAGCAGTACTTC; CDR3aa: CASSGAGRVYEGEQYF
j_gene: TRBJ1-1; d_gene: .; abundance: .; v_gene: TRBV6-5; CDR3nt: TGTGCCAGCAGTCCCGGACCGTGGGACACTGAAGCTTTCTTT; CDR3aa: CASSPGPWDTEAFF
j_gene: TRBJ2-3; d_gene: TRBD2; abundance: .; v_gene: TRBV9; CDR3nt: TGTGCCAGCAGCGTAGTTGGTAGCGGGGTTGGAGATACGCAGTATTTT; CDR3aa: CASSVVGSGVGDTQYF
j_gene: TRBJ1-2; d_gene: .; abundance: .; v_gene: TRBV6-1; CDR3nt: TGTGCCAGCAGTGAAGCGCTTCAGGGCCGTGACGGCTACACCTTC; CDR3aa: CASSEALQGRDGYTF
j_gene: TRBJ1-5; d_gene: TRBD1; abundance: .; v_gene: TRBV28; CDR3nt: TGTGCCAGCAGGCCCCGGGACAGGACCTCTCAGCCCCAGCATTTT; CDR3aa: CASRPRDRTSQPQHF
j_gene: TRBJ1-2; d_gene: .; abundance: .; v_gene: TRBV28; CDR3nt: TGTGCCAGCAGTTTACAGGGGAGAGGAAATAACTATGGCTACACCTTC; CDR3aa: CASSLQGRGNNYGYTF
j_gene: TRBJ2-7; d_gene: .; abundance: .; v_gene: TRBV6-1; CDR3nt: TGTGCCAGCAGGGGGGGGACAAAATCCTACGAGCAGTACTTC; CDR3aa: CASRGGTKSYEQYF
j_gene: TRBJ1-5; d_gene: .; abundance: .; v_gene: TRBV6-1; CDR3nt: TGTGCCAGCGGCCGTGAGGGCCCCCTCAATCAGCCCCAGCATTTT; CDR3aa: CASGREGPLNQPQHF
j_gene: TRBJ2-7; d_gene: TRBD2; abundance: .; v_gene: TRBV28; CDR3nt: TGTGCCAGCAGTCTAGCGGGGGGGCCGCGGGAGCAGTACTTC; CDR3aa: CASSLAGGPREQYF
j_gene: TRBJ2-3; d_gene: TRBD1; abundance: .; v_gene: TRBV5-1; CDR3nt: TGCGCCAGCAGCCATGGGACAGGGGGAAAAGGGGCAGATACGCAGTATTTT; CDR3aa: CASSHGTGGKGADTQYF
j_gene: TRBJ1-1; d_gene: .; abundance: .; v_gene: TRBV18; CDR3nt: TGTGCCAGCTCCCAAAGGGCGGGTGAAGCTTTCTTT; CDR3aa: CASSQRAGEAFF
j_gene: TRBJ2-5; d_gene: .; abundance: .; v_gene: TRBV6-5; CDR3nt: TGTGCCAGCAGTTACACCAACGGAGAGACCCAGTACTTC; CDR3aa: CASSYTNGETQYF
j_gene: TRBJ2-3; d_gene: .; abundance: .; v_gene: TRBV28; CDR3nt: TGTGCCAGCAGCCGCGGACTTTTCGGCCGGACAGATACGCAGTATTTT; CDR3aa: CASSRGLFGRTDTQYF
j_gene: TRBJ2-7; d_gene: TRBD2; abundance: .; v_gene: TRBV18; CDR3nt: TGTGCCAGCTCACCCCAAAGCGGGGGGGCCTACGAGCAGTACTTC; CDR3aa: CASSPQSGGAYEQYF
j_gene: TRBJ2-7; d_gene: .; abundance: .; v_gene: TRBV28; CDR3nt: TGTGCCAGCACTACTGGACTGGCGCTAGAGCAGTACTTC; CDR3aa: CASTTGLALEQYF
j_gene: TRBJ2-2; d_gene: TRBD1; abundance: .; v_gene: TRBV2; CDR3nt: TGTGCCAGCGGCACAGGGGGTAAGATCACCGGGGAGCTGTTTTTT; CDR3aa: CASGTGGKITGELFF
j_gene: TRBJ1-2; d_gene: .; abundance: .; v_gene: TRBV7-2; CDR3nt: TGTGCCAGCAGCCCGAATGGACGGACGGACTATGGCTACACCTTC; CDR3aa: CASSPNGRTDYGYTF
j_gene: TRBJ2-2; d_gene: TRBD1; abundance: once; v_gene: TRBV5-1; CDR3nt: TGCGCCAGCAGTTTCGACAGGGGTAACACCGGGGAGCTGTTTTTT; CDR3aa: CASSFDRGNTGELFF
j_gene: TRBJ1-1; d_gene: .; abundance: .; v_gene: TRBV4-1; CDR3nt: TGCGCCAGCAGCCAGGCAAATTCATTAGGTGAAGCTTTCTTT; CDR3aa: CASSQANSLGEAFF
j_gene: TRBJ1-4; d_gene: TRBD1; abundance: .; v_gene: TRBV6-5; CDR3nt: TGTGCCAGCAGAACGGGACAGGCAACTAATGAAAAACTGTTTTTT; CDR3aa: CASRTGQATNEKLFF
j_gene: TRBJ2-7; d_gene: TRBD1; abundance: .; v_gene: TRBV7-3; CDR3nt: TGTGCCAGCAGCGTAGACAGGGGGCCATACGAGCAGTACTTC; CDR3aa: CASSVDRGPYEQYF
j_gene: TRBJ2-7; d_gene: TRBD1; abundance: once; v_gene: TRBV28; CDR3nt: TGTGCCAGCGGGATTAGGGGACAGGGCACTTACGAGCAGTACTTC; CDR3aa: CASGIRGQGTYEQYF
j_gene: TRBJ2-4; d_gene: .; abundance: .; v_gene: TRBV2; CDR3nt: TGTGCCAGCATTCCCGACAGGATACTAGCCAAAAACATTCAGTACTTC; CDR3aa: CASIPDRILAKNIQYF
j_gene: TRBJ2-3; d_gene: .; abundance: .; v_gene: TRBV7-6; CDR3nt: TGTGCCAGCAAGGGGAACCTAGGGGGCACAGATACGCAGTATTTT; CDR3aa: CASKGNLGGTDTQYF
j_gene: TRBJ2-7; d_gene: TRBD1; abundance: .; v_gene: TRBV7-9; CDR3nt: TGTGCCAGCAGCCCCGTTTCCCTGGACAGGGGGAGCTACGAGCAGTACTTC; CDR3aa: CASSPVSLDRGSYEQYF
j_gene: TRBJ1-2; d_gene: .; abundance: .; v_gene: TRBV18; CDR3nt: TGTGCCAGCTCAAATCTCAACTCGGGGTTCTTTGGCTACACCTTC; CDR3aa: CASSNLNSGFFGYTF
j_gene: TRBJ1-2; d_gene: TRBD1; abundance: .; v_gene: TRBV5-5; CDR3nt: TGTGCCAGCAGCTTGGAGGCAGGGGGAGGTTATGGCTACACCTTC; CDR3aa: CASSLEAGGGYGYTF
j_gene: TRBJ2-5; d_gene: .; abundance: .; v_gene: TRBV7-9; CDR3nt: TGTGCCAGCAGCTTATTCGTAGGCGGGGAGACCCAGTACTTC; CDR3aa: CASSLFVGGETQYF
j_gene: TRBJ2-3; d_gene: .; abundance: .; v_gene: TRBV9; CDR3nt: TGTGCCAGCAGCCTGGGGGCGTTCCGAACAGATACGCAGTATTTT; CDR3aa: CASSLGAFRTDTQYF
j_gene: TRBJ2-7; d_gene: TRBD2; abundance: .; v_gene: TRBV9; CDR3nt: TGTGCCAGCAGCGTAGGGGGACTAGCGTCCTACGAGCAGTACTTC; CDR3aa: CASSVGGLASYEQYF
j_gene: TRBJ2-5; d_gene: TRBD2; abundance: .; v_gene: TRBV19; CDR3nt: TGTGCCAGTAGTATTTGGGGAGGGCGGGAGACCCAGTACTTC; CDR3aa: CASSIWGGRETQYF
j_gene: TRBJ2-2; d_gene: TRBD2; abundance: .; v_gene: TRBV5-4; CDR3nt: TGTGCCAGCAGCCCGGGGGGGAACACCGGGGAGCTGTTTTTT; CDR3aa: CASSPGGNTGELFF
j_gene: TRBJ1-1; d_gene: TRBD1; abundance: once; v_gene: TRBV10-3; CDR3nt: TGTGCCATACAGGGGGCGGGGAACACTGAAGCTTTCTTT; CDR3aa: CAIQGAGNTEAFF
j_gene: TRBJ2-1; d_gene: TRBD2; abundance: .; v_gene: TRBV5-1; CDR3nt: TGCGCCAGCAGCTCCGGGACTAGCGGGACTTCCTACAATGAGCAGTTCTTC; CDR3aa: CASSSGTSGTSYNEQFF
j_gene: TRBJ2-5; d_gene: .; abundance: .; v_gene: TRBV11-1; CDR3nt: TGTGCCAGCAGCCCCCCGCCGGGGGGCCTTGGAGAGACCCAGTACTTC; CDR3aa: CASSPPPGGLGETQYF
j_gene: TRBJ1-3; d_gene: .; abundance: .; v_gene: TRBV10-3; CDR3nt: TGTGCCATCAGTGAACTGGGCTCTGGAAACACCATATATTTT; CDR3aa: CAISELGSGNTIYF
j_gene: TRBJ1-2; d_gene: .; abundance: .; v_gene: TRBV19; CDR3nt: TGTGCCAGTACCCCCGCGGCGGGATCGGGGTATTTTTACACCTTC; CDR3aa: CASTPAAGSGYFYTF
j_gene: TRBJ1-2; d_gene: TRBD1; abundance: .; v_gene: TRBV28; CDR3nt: TGTGCCAGCAGATCACCGGGACAGGGGGCGTTTGGTGGCTACACCTTC; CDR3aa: CASRSPGQGAFGGYTF
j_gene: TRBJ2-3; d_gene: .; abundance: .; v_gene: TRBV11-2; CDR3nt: TGTGCCAGCAGCTTTGGAGATACGCAGTATTTT; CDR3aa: CASSFGDTQYF
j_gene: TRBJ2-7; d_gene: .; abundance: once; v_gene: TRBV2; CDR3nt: TGTGCCAGCACCTTAGGTAGGGGGGGCGAGCAGTACTTC; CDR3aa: CASTLGRGGEQYF
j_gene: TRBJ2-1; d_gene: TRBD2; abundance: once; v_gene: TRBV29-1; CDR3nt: TGCAGCGTTGCCCTTAGCGGGGGGGCCTTTAATGAGCAGTTCTTC; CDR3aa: CSVALSGGAFNEQFF
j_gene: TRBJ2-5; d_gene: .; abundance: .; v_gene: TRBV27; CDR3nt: TGTGCCAGCAGTTCGGGGATAACGGAGACCCAGTACTTC; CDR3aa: CASSSGITETQYF
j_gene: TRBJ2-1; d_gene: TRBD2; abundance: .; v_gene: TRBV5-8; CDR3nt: TGTGCCAGCAGCCTTAGCGGGAGATCCTACAATGAGCAGTTCTTC; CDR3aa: CASSLSGRSYNEQFF
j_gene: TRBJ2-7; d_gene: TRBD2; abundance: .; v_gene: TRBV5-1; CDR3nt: TGCGCCAGCAGCTTGGGACTAGCGGGATTCTACGAGCAGTACTTC; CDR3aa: CASSLGLAGFYEQYF
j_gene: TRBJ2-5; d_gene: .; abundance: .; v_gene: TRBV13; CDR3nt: TGTGCCAGCAGCTGGGCGGGAGAGACCCAGTACTTC; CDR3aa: CASSWAGETQYF
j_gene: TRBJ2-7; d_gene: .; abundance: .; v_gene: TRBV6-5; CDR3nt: TGTGCCAGCAGTTCCCGATATGGGCGGTACGAGCAGTACTTC; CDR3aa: CASSSRYGRYEQYF
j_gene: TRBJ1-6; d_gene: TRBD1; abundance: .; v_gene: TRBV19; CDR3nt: TGTGCCAGTAATCGACAGGGGGCCTCTAATTCACCCCTCCACTTT; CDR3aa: CASNRQGASNSPLHF
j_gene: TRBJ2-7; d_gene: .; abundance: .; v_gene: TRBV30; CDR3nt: TGTGCCTGGAGCGGCGAACATAGGGCCGAGCAGTACTTC; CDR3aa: CAWSGEHRAEQYF